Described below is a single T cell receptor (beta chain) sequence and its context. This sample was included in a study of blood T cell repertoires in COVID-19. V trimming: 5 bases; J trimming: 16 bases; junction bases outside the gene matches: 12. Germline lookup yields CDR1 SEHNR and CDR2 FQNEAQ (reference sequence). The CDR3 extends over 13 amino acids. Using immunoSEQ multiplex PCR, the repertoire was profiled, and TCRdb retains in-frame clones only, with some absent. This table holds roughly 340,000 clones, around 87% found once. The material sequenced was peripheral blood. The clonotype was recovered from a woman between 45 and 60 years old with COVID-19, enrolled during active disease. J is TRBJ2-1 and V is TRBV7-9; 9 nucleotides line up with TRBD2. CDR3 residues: CASSRVAGAITFF. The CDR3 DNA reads TGTGCCAGCAGCCGCGTAGCGGGAGCTATTACCTTCTTC.